This T cell receptor (beta chain) derives from a study of cytomegalovirus exposure and HLA in healthy donors. General study results and limits: Other equally common chains were less clonally expanded than HLA-associated TCR beta chains, a later analysis showed. Reportedly, cytomegalovirus status was diagnosed with high sensitivity and specificity. In vitro checks showed that a few CMV-associated chains really do target CMV antigens. Sequencing probably produced one cluster of sequence variants that were highly shared.

The PCR made use of 60 Vbeta and 13 Jbeta primers. Repertoires were generated with immunoSEQ multiplex PCR, while TCRdb's copy carries only in-frame clones and drops some. The table lists approximately 90,000 clones, approximately 77% of them singletons. CDR1 is SGDLS, CDR2 YYNGEE, per germline. The trim removed 4 bases at V and 0 bases at J, leaving 4 bases unmatched. The CDR3 contains 15 residues. Regarding this clone: The antigen is unknown.

This chain links TRBV9 with TRBJ2-3; 8 bases are shared with TRBD1. The sample consisted of PBMCs. This TCR derives from a woman aged 40 to 50 in good health and CMV-seronegative. The CDR3 DNA sequence: TGTGCCAGCAGCAGACAGGGGATTAGCACAGATACGCAGTATTTT. Protein product: CASSRQGISTDTQYF. The whole variable domain, filled in from reference TRBV9 and TRBJ2-3, reads DSGVTQTPKHLITATGQRVTLRCSPRSGDLSVYWYQQSLDQGLQFLIQYYNGEERAKGNILERFSAQQFPDLHSELNLSSLELGDSALYFCASSRQGISTDTQYFGPGTRLTVL.